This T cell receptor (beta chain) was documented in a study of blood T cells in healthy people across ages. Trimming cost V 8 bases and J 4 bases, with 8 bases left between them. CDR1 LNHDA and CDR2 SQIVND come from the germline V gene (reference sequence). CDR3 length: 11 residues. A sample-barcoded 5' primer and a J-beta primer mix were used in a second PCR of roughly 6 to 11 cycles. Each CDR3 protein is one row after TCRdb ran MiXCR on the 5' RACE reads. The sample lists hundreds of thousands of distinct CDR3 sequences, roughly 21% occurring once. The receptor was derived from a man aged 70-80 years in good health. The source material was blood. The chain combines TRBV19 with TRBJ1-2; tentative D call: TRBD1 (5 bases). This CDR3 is CASGDFYGYTF. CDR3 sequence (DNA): TGTGCCAGTGGGGACTTCTATGGCTACACCTTC.